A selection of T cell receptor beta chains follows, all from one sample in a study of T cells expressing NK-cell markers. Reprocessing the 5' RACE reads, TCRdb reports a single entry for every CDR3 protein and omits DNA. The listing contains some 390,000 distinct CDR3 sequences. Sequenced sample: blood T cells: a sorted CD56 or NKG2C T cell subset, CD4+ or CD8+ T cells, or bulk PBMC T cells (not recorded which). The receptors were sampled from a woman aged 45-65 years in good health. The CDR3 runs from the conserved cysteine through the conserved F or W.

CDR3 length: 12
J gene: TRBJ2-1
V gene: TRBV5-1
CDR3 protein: CASGTSRMEQFF

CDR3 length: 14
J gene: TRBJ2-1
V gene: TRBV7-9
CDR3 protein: CASSFRLPSNEQFF

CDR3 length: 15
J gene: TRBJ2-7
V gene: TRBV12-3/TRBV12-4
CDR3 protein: CASSLKGIPSYEQYF

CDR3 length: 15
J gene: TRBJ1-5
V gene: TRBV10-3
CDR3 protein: CATGEGAGNNQPQHF

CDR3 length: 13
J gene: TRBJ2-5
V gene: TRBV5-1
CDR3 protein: CASSSGAQETQYF

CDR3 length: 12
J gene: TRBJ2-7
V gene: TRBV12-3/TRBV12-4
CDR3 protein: CASSFSSTEQYF

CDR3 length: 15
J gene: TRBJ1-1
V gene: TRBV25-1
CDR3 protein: CASSEFGGLNTEAFF

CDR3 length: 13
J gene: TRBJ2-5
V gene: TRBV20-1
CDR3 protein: CSARNDGQETQYF

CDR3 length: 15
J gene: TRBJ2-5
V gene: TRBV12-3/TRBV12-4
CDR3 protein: CASTTSLLRQETQYF

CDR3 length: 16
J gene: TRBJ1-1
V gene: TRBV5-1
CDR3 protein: CASSLSPAGGNTEAFF

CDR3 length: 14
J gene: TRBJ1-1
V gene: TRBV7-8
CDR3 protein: CASSLGRLNTEAFF

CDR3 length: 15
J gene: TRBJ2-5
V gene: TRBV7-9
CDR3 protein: CASSLALEGRETQYF

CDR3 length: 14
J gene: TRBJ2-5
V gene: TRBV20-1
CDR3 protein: CSAYLVGMGETQYF

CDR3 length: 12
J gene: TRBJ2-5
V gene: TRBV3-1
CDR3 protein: CASSPQGETQYF

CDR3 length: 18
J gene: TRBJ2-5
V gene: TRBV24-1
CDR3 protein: CATSDFTGRVVPKETQYF

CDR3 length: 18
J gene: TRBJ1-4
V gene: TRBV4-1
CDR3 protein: CASSPGQGAVSTNEKLFF

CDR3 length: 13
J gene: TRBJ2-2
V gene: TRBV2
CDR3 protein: CASHRGVAGELFF

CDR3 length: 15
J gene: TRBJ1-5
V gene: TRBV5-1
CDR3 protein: CASRVGPNSNQPQHF

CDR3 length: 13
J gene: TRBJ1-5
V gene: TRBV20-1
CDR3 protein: CSARRGLDQPQHF

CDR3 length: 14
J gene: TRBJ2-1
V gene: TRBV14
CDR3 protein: CASSPRGGLDEQFF

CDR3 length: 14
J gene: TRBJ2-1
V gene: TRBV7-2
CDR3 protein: CASSFKTSGMEQFF

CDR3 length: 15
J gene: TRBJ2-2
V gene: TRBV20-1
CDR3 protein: CSARDRGSLARELFF

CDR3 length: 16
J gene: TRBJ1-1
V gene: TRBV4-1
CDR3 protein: CASSQGTGGRNPEAFF

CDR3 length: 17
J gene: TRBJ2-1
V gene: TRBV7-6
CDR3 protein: CASSLLGLAGRRNEQFF

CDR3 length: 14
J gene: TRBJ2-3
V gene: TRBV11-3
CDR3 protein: CASSFRDFSDTQYF

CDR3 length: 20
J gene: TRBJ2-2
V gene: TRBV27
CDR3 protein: CASSLGFVGWGHTNTGELFF